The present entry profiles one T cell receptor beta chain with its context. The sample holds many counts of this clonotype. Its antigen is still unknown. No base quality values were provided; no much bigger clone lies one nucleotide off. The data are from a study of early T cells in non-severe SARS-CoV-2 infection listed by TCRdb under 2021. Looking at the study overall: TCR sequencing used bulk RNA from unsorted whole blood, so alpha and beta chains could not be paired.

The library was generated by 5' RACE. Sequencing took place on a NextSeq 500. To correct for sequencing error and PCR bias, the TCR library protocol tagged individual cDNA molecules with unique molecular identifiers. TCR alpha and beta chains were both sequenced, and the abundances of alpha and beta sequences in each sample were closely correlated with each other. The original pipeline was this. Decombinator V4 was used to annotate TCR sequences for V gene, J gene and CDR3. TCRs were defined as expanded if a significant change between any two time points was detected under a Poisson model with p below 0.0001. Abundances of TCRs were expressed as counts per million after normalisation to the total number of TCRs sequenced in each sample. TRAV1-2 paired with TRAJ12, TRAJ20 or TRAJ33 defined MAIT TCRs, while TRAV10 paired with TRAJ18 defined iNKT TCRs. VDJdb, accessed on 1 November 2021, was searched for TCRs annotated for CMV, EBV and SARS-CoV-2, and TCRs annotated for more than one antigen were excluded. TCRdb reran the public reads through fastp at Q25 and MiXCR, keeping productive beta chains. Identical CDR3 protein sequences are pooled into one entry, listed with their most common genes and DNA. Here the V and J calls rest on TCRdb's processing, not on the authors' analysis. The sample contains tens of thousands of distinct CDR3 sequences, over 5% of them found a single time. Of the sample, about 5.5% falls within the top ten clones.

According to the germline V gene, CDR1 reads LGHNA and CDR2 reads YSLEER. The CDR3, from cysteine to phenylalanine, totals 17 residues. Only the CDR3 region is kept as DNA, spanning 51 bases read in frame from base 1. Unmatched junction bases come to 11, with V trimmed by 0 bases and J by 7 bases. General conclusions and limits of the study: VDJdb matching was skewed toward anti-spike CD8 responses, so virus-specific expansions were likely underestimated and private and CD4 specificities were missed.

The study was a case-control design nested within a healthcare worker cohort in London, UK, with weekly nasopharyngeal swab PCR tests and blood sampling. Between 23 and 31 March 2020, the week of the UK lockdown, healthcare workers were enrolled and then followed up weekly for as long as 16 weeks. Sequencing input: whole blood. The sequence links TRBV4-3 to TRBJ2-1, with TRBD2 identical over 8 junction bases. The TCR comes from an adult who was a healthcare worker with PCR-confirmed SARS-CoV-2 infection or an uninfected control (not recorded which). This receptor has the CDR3 CASSQDSLAGPENEQFF. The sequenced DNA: TGCGCCAGCAGCCAAGATTCTCTAGCGGGTCCGGAGAATGAGCAGTTCTTC.